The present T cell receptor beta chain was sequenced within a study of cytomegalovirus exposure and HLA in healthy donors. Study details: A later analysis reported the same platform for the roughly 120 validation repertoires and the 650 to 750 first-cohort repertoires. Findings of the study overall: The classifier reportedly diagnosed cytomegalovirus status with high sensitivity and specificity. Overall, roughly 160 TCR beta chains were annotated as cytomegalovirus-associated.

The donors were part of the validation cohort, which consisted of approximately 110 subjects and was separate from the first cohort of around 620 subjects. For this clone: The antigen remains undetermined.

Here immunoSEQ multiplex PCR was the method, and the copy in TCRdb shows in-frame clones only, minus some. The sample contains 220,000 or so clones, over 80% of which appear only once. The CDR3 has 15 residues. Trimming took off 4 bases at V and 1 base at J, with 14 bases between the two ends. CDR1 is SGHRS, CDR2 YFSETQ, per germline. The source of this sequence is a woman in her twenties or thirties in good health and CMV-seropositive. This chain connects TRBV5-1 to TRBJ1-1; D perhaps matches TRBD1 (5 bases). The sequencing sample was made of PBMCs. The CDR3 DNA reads TGCGCCAGCAGCCGATTCGACAGCCGGAACACTGAAGCTTTCTTT. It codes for CASSRFDSRNTEAFF.